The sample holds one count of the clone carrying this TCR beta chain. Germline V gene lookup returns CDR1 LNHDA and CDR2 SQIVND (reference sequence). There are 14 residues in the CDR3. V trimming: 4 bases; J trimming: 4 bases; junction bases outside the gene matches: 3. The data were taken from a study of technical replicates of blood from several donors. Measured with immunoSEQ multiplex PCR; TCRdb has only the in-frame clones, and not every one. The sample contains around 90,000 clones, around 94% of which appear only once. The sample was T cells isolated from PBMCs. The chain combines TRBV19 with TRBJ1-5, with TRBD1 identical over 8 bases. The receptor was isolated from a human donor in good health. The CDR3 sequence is CASSSRGRNQPQHF. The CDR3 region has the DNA TGTGCCAGTAGTAGCAGGGGGCGAAATCAGCCCCAGCATTTT.